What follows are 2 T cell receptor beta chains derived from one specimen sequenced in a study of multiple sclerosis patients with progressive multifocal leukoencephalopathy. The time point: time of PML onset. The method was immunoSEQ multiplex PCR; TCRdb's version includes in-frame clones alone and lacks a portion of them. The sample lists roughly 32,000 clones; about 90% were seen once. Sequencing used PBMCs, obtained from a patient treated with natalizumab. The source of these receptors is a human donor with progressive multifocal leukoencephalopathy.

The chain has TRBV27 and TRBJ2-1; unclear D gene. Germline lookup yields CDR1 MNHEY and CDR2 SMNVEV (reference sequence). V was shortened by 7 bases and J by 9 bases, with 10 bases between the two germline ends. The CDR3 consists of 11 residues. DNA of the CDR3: TGTGCCAGCAACAGACTTGCTGAGCAGTTCTTC. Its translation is CASNRLAEQFF.

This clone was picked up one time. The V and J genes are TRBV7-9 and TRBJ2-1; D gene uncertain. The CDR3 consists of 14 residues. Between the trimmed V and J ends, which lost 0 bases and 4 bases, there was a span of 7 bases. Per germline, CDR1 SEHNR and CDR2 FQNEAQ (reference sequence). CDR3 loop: CASSLARAYNEQFF. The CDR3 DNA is TGTGCCAGCAGCTTAGCCAGAGCTTACAATGAGCAGTTCTTC.